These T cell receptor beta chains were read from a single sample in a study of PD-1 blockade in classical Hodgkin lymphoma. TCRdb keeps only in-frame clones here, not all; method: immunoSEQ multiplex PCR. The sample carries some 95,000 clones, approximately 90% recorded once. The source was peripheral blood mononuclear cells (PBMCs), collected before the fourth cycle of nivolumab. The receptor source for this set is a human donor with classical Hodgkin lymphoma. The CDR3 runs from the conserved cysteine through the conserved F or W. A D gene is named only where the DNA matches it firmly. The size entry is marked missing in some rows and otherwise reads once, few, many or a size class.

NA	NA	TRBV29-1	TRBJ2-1	TGCAGCGTTGGCCCGGAGTTATGGGGGAGTAGTGAGCAGTTCTTC	CSVGPELWGSSEQFF
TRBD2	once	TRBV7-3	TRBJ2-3	TGTGCCAGCAGCTCCCTAGCGGGGGGCACAGATACGCAGTATTTT	CASSSLAGGTDTQYF
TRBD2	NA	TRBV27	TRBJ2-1	TGTGCCAGCAGACTAGCGGGGGGGGGCTTTAGAAGGGAGCAGTTCTTC	CASRLAGGGFRREQFF
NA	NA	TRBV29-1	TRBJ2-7	TGCAGCGTTGAAGTCAGGGGATACGAGCAGTACTTC	CSVEVRGYEQYF
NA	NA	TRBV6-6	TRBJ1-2	TGTGCCAGCAGTTACTGGGGTTTTAACTATGGCTACACCTTC	CASSYWGFNYGYTF
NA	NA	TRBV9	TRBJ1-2	TGTGCCAGCAGCGTGGGAAGTTCGTATGGCTACACCTTC	CASSVGSSYGYTF
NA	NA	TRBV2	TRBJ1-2	TGTGCCAGGCACCTAGAGGGGGAGGAGATTGGCTACACCTTC	CARHLEGEEIGYTF
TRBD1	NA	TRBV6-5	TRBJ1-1	TGTGCCAGCAGTAGGACAGGGGGCACTGAAGCTTTCTTT	CASSRTGGTEAFF
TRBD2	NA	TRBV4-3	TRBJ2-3	TGCGCCAGCAGCCAGATAATAGCGGGGGGGCAGGGAGATACGCAGTATTTT	CASSQIIAGGQGDTQYF
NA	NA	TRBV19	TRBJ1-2	TGTGCCATCCAGGGGCCCTATGGCTACACCTTC	CAIQGPYGYTF
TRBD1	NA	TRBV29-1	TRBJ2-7	TGCAGCGTTGTTAGGCAGGGGGCAGGCGAGCAGTACTTC	CSVVRQGAGEQYF
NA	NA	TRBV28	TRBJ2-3	TGTGCCAGCACCCACGGAAGGACCACAGATACGCAGTATTTT	CASTHGRTTDTQYF
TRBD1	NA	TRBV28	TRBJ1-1	TGTGCCAGCAGTTTAGTTATGACAGGGAAAAGATCGGGAAAGGCTGAAGCTTTCTTT	CASSLVMTGKRSGKAEAFF
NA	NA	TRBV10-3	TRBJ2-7	TGTGCCATCAGTGACGACAGGTACTACGAGCAGTACTTC	CAISDDRYYEQYF
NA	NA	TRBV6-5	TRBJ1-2	TGTGCCAGCAGTTACTCCCCTAACTATGGCTACACCTTC	CASSYSPNYGYTF
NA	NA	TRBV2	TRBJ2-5	TGTGCCAGCAGTGGGGTGGATTACCAAGAGACCCAGTACTTC	CASSGVDYQETQYF
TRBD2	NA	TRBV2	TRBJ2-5	TGTGCCAGCAGTCCGATCAGGACTAGCGTCGGAGAGACCCAGTACTTC	CASSPIRTSVGETQYF
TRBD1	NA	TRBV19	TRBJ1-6	TGTGCCAGTAGTATCCGGGACAGATTTAATTCACCCCTCCACTTT	CASSIRDRFNSPLHF
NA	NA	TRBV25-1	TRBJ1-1	TGTGCCAGCAGTGGTATTGCTGAAGCTTTCTTT	CASSGIAEAFF
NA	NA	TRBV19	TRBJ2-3	TGTGCCAGTAGTATTGGAAGCACAGATACGCAGTATTTT	CASSIGSTDTQYF
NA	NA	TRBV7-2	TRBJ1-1	TGTGCCAGCACCCACAGGGTATTTGCCACTGAAGCTTTCTTT	CASTHRVFATEAFF
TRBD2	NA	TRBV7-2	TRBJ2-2	TGTGCCAGCAGCCCTTTAGCGGGGTATGGCACCGGGGAGCTGTTTTTT	CASSPLAGYGTGELFF
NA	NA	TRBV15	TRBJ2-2	TGTGCCACCAGCAGGTCTACAGGGTTCAACACCGGGGAGCTGTTTTTT	CATSRSTGFNTGELFF
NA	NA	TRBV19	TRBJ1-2	TGTGCCAGTACCCCCCAAGTAAACTATGGCTACACCTTC	CASTPQVNYGYTF
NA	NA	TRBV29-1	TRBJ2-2	TGCAGCGTTGAGGAAGGGGGAACATCCGGGGAGCTGTTTTTT	CSVEEGGTSGELFF
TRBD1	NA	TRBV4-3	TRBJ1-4	TGCGCCAGCAGCCAGTTCAGGGGGGATGAAAAACTGTTTTTT	CASSQFRGDEKLFF
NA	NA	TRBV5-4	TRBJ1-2	TGTGCCAGCAGCTTGGGGGGCTACACCTTC	CASSLGGYTF
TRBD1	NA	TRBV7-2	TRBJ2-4	TGTGCCAGCAGCACAGGGGGCCGTACAATTGTGGGCAACATTCAGTACTTC	CASSTGGRTIVGNIQYF
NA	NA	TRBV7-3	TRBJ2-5	TGTGCCAGCAGTTCCTTCCGGGACTCCACCCGGCAAGAGACCCAGTACTTC	CASSSFRDSTRQETQYF
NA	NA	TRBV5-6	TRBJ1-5	TGTGCCAGCAGCCTCGGGGGGTCAAGTCAGCCCCAGCATTTT	CASSLGGSSQPQHF
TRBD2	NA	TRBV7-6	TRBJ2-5	TGTGCCAGCAGCCCTCGGGGGAGGGCCGAGCAAGAGACCCAGTACTTC	CASSPRGRAEQETQYF
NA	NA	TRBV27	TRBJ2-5	TGTGCCAGCAGTTACGGGGAGACCCAGTACTTC	CASSYGETQYF
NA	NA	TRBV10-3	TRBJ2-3	TGTGCCATCAGAGTCGGCGGGGGCACAGATACGCAGTATTTT	CAIRVGGGTDTQYF
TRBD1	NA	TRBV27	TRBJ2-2	TGTGCCAGCAGGGTTGACAGGGGGCTTACCGGGGAGCTGTTTTTT	CASRVDRGLTGELFF
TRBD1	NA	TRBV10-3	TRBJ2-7	TGTGCCATACGAGGAGGACAGGGGGCGAACGAGCAGTACTTC	CAIRGGQGANEQYF
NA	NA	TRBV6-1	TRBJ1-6	TGTGCCAGCAGTGAGGGCAGGAATTCACCCCTCCACTTT	CASSEGRNSPLHF
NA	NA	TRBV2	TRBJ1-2	TGTGCCAGCAGTGAAGTCGGATATGGCTACACCTTC	CASSEVGYGYTF
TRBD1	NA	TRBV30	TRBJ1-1	TGTGCCTGGATGGAGGGGGCCTCGGGCACTGAAGCTTTCTTT	CAWMEGASGTEAFF
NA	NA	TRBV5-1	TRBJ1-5	TGCGCCAGCAGCCCGACCCCGGGGATTTATAGCAATCAGCCCCAGCATTTT	CASSPTPGIYSNQPQHF
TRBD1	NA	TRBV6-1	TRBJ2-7	TGTGCCAGCATAACAGGGGCCAAGCGCGAGCAGTACTTC	CASITGAKREQYF
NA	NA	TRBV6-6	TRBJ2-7	TGTGCCAGCAGTTCTATGGTCGGCAGGGGGGCCTACGAGCAGTACTTC	CASSSMVGRGAYEQYF
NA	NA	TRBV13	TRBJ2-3	TGTGCCAGCAGGGCGAAGCCGGGGGGCAGCTCAGATACGCAGTATTTT	CASRAKPGGSSDTQYF
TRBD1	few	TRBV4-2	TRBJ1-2	TGTGCCAGCAGCCCAGGGACAGCTTTCGATGGCTACACCTTC	CASSPGTAFDGYTF
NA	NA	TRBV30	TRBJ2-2	TGTGCCTGGAGTCCACAGGGGGAGCTGTTTTTT	CAWSPQGELFF
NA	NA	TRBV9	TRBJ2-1	TGTGCCAGCAGCGTTGTGGATAGCTCCTACAATGAGCAGTTCTTC	CASSVVDSSYNEQFF
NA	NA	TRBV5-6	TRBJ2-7	TGTGCCAGCAGCTTGATTGGAGGGTTATCCTACGAGCAGTACTTC	CASSLIGGLSYEQYF
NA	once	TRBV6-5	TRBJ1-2	TGTGCCGCCTCGAGGGGGGGTCGAGGCTACACCTTC	CAASRGGRGYTF
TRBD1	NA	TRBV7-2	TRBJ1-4	TGTGCCAGCAGCTTAGGGACAGGGACGGAAAAACTGTTTTTT	CASSLGTGTEKLFF
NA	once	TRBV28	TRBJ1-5	TGTGCCAGCAGTTTGGGAGGGGGAAATAATCAGCCCCAGCATTTT	CASSLGGGNNQPQHF
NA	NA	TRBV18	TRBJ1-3	TGTGCCAGCTCACCACTACGGGACGCTAGCTCTGGAAACACCATATATTTT	CASSPLRDASSGNTIYF
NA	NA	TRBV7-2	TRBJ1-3	TGTGCCAGCAGCTTAGTAGCCACCCCGGGAAACACCATATATTTT	CASSLVATPGNTIYF
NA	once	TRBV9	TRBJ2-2	TGTGCCAGCAGCGTACGTCCTTCCGGGGAGCTGTTTTTT	CASSVRPSGELFF
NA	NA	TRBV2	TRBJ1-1	TGTGCCAGCAGCAGATACAGGGATACTGAAGCTTTCTTT	CASSRYRDTEAFF
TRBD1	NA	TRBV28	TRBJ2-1	TGTGCCAGCACCTTAAGACAGGGGACAAGCTTGGAGCAGTTCTTC	CASTLRQGTSLEQFF
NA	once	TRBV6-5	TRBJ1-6	TGTGCCAGCAGTTCCCCAATTTCACCCCTCCACTTT	CASSSPISPLHF
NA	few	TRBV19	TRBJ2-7	TGTGCCAGTAGTCCGGAGACGGAATACGAGCAGTACTTC	CASSPETEYEQYF
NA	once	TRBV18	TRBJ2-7	TGTGCCAGCTCACCACCGGCACCTCTCGTCTACGAGCAGTACTTC	CASSPPAPLVYEQYF
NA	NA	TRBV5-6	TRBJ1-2	TGTGCCAGCAGCTTGGGGGGCAGCTACTATGGCTACACCTTC	CASSLGGSYYGYTF
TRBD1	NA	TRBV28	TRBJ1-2	TGTGCCAGCAGTTTAGGCCCAGGGGGCATCCTCGGCTACACCTTC	CASSLGPGGILGYTF
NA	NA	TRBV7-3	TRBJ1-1	TGTGCCAGCAGGGGAGATGGTGGCACTGAAGCTTTCTTT	CASRGDGGTEAFF